A single sample gave rise to the 7 T cell receptor beta chains below, sequenced in a study of blood T cells in healthy people across ages. Combining a sample-barcoded 5' primer with a J-beta primer mix, a second PCR ran for about 6 to 11 cycles. MiXCR, applied by TCRdb to the 5' RACE reads, yields one record per CDR3 protein. The sample consists of under 2,000,000 distinct CDR3 sequences, 40% to 55% of them appearing once. The material sequenced was blood. These receptors were taken from a woman in her forties in good health.

This clonotype was observed once. One end of the junction fails to match germline, which may point to a read error. The rearrangement links TRBV20-1 to TRBJ2-7; 10 nucleotides align to TRBD1. The CDR3 runs to 14 residues. Germline V lookup: CDR1 DFQATT, CDR2 SNEGSKA (reference sequence). Written as DNA, the CDR3 is TGCGGTGCTTCGACAGGGGGCGCGGCCTACGAGCAGTACTTC. Protein product: CGASTGGAAYEQYF.

This clonotype has more than one count but fewer than ten. The V gene is TRBV27, the J gene TRBJ2-4, with 8 bases aligning to TRBD2. The CDR3 has 16 residues. V lost 6 bases, J lost 0 bases, and 7 bases stayed unmatched. Germline CDR1 reads MNHEY; CDR2 reads SMNVEV (reference sequence). The CDR3 DNA follows: TGTGCCAGCAGCCCGCGGGGGGTTCTAGCCAAAAACATTCAGTACTTC. It is translated as CASSPRGVLAKNIQYF.

This clonotype has only one observation. A much larger clone lies one base from this, so it may be a read error. The chain uses TRBV29-1 and TRBJ2-3, with 7 bases that match TRBD1. The CDR3 consists of 15 residues. Germline loops: CDR1 SQVTM, CDR2 ANQGSEA. The junction had 11 bases not matched to a gene; V was cut back by 4 bases and J by 4 bases. CDR3 sequence: CSVVGWLQGADTQYF. The CDR3 DNA reads TGCAGCGTTGTGGGCTGGCTCCAGGGGGCAGATACGCAGTATTTT.

The chain uses TRBV7-9 and TRBJ1-4; D remains unclear. CDR1 and CDR2 (germline): SEHNR, FQNEAQ (reference sequence). This CDR3 region has 14 residues. Trimming shortened V by 5 bases and J by 4 bases, and 11 bases separated the two germline ends. CDR3 nucleotide sequence: TGTGCCAGCAGCACCTACGGAGTTAATGAAAAACTGTTTTTT. Amino acid sequence: CASSTYGVNEKLFF.

V is TRBV20-1 and J is TRBJ2-3, with 10 bases identical to TRBD1. CDR3 length: 16 residues. After removal of 4 bases from V and 4 bases from J, the junction contained 11 bases not matched to a gene. Germline V CDR1 and CDR2: DFQATT, SNEGSKA (reference sequence). Written as DNA, the CDR3 is TGCAGTGCTATGTCAGGGACAGGGGATCTAGCAGATACGCAGTATTTT. As protein: CSAMSGTGDLADTQYF.

The rearrangement links TRBV15 to TRBJ1-4; D gene ambiguous. The CDR3 is made up of 14 amino acids. The germline V gene has CDR1 LNHNV and CDR2 YYDKDF (reference sequence). V was clipped by 4 bases and J by 5 bases, with 11 bases between them. The CDR3 coding sequence is TGTGCCACCAGCATGGGAACCGCCAATGAAAAACTGTTTTTT. Encoded protein: CATSMGTANEKLFF. The full variable domain, in which reference TRBV15 and TRBJ1-4 provide the parts outside the CDR3, is DAMVIQNPRYQVTQFGKPVTLSCSQTLNHNVMYWYQQKSSQAPKLLFHYYDKDFNNEADTPDNFQSRRPNTSFCFLDIRSPGLGDTAMYLCATSMGTANEKLFFGSGTQLSVL.

V gene TRBV25-1 combines with J gene TRBJ2-1; D is unresolved. The germline CDR1 and CDR2 sequences are MGHDK and SYGVNS. V was trimmed by 0 bases and J by 8 bases, leaving 8 bases between them. The CDR3 has 13 amino acids. The CDR3 spells CASSEYVNYEQFF. The CDR3 region has the DNA TGTGCCAGCAGTGAATATGTGAACTATGAGCAGTTCTTC.